Below are 15 T cell receptor beta chains sequenced from a single sample in a study of blood T cell repertoires in COVID-19. Here immunoSEQ multiplex PCR was the method, and the copy in TCRdb shows in-frame clones only, minus some. In the table there are about 150,000 clones, around nine tenths of which are singletons. Sequencing was carried out using peripheral blood. The origin of the receptors is a woman aged 70-85 years with acute or convalescent COVID-19.

The V call is TRBV7-2, the J call TRBJ1-1; D ambiguous. The CDR3 length is 14 residues. Deletions cut 1 base from V and 1 base from J, with 7 bases between. Germline V gene sequence: CDR1 SGHTA, CDR2 FQGNSA. CDR3 sequence: CASSLGSGNTEAFF. In DNA, the CDR3 is TGTGCCAGCAGCTTAGGGTCGGGGAACACTGAAGCTTTCTTT.

V gene TRBV30 combines with J gene TRBJ2-3; a possible D gene is TRBD1 (6 bases). Trimming stripped 5 bases from V and 7 bases from J, with 10 bases between. This CDR3 has 11 residues. Germline V gene lookup returns CDR1 GTSNPN and CDR2 SVGIG (reference sequence). CDR3 loop: CAWGGRNTQYF. CDR3 in DNA: TGTGCCTGGGGGGGCCGGAATACGCAGTATTTT.

The chain employs TRBV28 and TRBJ2-7; D gene uncertain. CDR1 is MDHEN and CDR2 is SYDVKM in the germline V gene. The CDR3 has 11 residues. The V end lost 5 bases, the J end lost 4 bases, and 6 bases lay between the germline ends. CDR3 loop: CASSTEYEQYV. CDR3 coding DNA: TGTGCCAGCAGTACAGAGTACGAGCAGTACGTC.

This chain uses TRBV2 with TRBJ2-2, with D possibly matching TRBD1 (5 bases). The germline V gene has CDR1 SNHLY and CDR2 FYNNEI. Trimming left V 5 bases short and J 15 bases short, with 16 bases between. The CDR3 runs to 12 residues. The CDR3 sequence: CASSPDSSYVFF. CDR3 nucleotide sequence: TGTGCCAGCAGTCCCGACAGCTCCTACGTGTTTTTT. Full variable domain (rest looked up from reference TRBV2 and TRBJ2-2): EPEVTQTPSHQVTQMGQEVILRCVPISNHLYFYWYRQILGQKVEFLVSFYNNEISEKSEIFDDQFSVERPDGSNFTLKIRSTKLEDSAMYFCASSPDSSYVFFGEGSRLTVL.

This clone was detected only a few times. The chain joins TRBV10-3 to TRBJ1-1, with D maybe TRBD1 (5 bases). Deletions cut 6 bases from V and 1 base from J, with 9 bases between. This CDR3 has 13 residues. Germline CDR1 reads ENHRY; CDR2 reads SYGVKD. CDR3 in amino acids: CAIRDNWNTEAFF. DNA of the CDR3: TGTGCCATCAGGGACAACTGGAACACTGAAGCTTTCTTT.

The chain combines TRBV4-3 with TRBJ1-4; a weak D match, TRBD1 (6 bases). Germline V CDR1 and CDR2: LGHNA, YSLEER. Trimming removed 1 base from V and 8 bases from J, with 14 bases in between. CDR3 length equals 15 residues. CDR3 region: CASSQAQGLREKLFF. CDR3 coding DNA: TGCGCCAGCAGCCAAGCCCAGGGGTTGCGAGAAAAACTGTTTTTT.

This chain connects TRBV27 to TRBJ2-5, with 10 bases aligning to TRBD1. The V gene's germline CDR1 is MNHEY and CDR2 SMNVEV (reference sequence). The ends lost 7 bases at V and 2 bases at J; junction bases unmatched: 7. CDR3 length equals 15 residues. The DNA for the CDR3 is TGTGCCAGCAAATCGTTGGACAGGGGGCAAGAGACCCAGTACTTC. Its protein is CASKSLDRGQETQYF.

The chain carries TRBV29-1 and TRBJ1-4, with 9 positions matching TRBD1. V dropped 6 bases and J dropped 12; count of bases not matched to a gene: 14. CDR3 size: 14 residues. CDR1 is SQVTM, CDR2 ANQGSEA, per germline. DNA for the CDR3: TGCAGCGTGGAAAAAGACAGGGGGTCCGGAGAACTGTTTTTT. Translating it yields CSVEKDRGSGELFF.

DNA of the CDR3: TGTGCCAGCTCATCGACAGTCAACACTGAAGCTTTCTTT. This encodes CASSSTVNTEAFF. The chain recombines TRBV18 with TRBJ1-1; D perhaps matches TRBD1 (5 bases). The CDR3 consists of 13 residues. V was pared by 5 bases and J by 2 bases, with 9 bases between. Germline V gives CDR1 KGHSH, CDR2 LQKENI.

V and J are TRBV5-5 and TRBJ1-4; D gene unclear. V gave up 0 bases and J gave up 0 bases, with 12 bases separating them. The CDR3 is 17 amino acids. CDR1 is SGHKS, CDR2 YYEKEE, per germline (reference sequence). CDR3 bases: TGTGCCAGCAGCTTGGGGAGAAGGTTCACAACTAATGAAAAACTGTTTTTT. Translating it yields CASSLGRRFTTNEKLFF.

Worth noting for this clone: At one of its ends the junction is not consistent with the germline gene, which may arise from a read error. The chain uses TRBV27 and TRBJ1-4, with a tentative D call TRBD1 (5 bases). The CDR3 spans 18 residues. Germline lookup yields CDR1 MNHEY and CDR2 SMNVEV (reference sequence). The CDR3 bases are TGTGCCAGCAGATACGTAAATCAGGGAACTCGAACTCATGAAAAACTGTTTTTT. Protein sequence: CASRYVNQGTRTHEKLFF.

The chain has TRBV18 and TRBJ2-2; TRBD1 aligns across 9 bases. The V and J ends lost 6 bases and 2 bases, in that order; junction bases with no gene match: 4. The CDR3 consists of 15 residues. Germline CDR1 reads KGHSH; CDR2 reads LQKENI. CDR3 amino acids: CASSRQGGNTGELFF. The CDR3 nucleotides read TGTGCCAGCTCCCGACAGGGGGGAAACACCGGGGAGCTGTTTTTT. Filled out from reference TRBV18 and TRBJ2-2, the complete variable domain reads NAGVMQNPRHLVRRRGQEARLRCSPMKGHSHVYWYRQLPEEGLKFMVYLQKENIIDESGMPKERFSAEFPKEGPSILRIQQVVRGDSAAYFCASSRQGGNTGELFFGEGSRLTVL.

The chain recombines TRBV18 with TRBJ1-1; a possible D gene is TRBD1 (5 bases). Germline lookup yields CDR1 KGHSH and CDR2 LQKENI. There are 14 residues in the CDR3. Trimming removed 3 bases at V and 5 bases at J, with 13 bases between. The CDR3: CASSPGTPETEAFF. CDR3 bases: TGTGCCAGCTCACCTGGGACTCCCGAGACTGAAGCTTTCTTT. The variable domain in full, completed from reference TRBV18 and TRBJ1-1, reads NAGVMQNPRHLVRRRGQEARLRCSPMKGHSHVYWYRQLPEEGLKFMVYLQKENIIDESGMPKERFSAEFPKEGPSILRIQQVVRGDSAAYFCASSPGTPETEAFFGQGTRLTVV.

This chain joins TRBV15 and TRBJ1-5; 8 bases fit TRBD1. CDR3 length: 17 amino acids. V lost 0 bases and J lost 3; bases outside the gene matches: 7. Germline CDR1 is LNHNV and CDR2 is YYDKDF (reference sequence). Written as DNA, the CDR3 is TGTGCCACCAGCAGAGATACAGGGGGGCGCATCAATCAGCCCCAGCATTTT. It encodes CATSRDTGGRINQPQHF.

This sequence joins TRBV6-2 or TRBV6-3 and TRBJ2-3; D gene unclear. The CDR3 spans 17 residues. The V gene lost 2 bases and the J gene lost 3 bases, with 18 bases spanning the gap. Per germline, CDR1 MNHEY and CDR2 SVGEGT. The CDR3: CASSYLLAWADTDTQYF. As DNA, the CDR3 is TGTGCCAGCAGTTACCTACTCGCCTGGGCCGATACAGATACGCAGTATTTT.